This T cell receptor beta chain was identified during a study of OX40 agonist ivuxolimab in advanced cancers. Sequencing was performed with immunoSEQ multiplex PCR; in TCRdb, only in-frame clones are kept and a portion is missing. Counted here are about 120,000 clones, 80% to 90% occurring once; the ten biggest clones make up around 0.57%. The V and J ends lost 1 base and 1 base respectively, with 11 bases between them. The CDR3 runs to 15 residues. CDR1 is SGHNT and CDR2 is YYREEE in the germline V gene (reference sequence). The sequence derives from an adult with an advanced solid tumor such as melanoma, head and neck, liver or kidney cancer. The V call is TRBV5-4, the J call TRBJ1-1; D gene ambiguous. Sequencing was performed on CD4+ or CD8+ T cells sorted from blood, taken in a trial of the OX40 agonist ivuxolimab. CDR3 bases: TGTGCCAGCAGCTTGAAAGCTCGGGCGAACACTGAAGCTTTCTTT. This gives the protein CASSLKARANTEAFF.